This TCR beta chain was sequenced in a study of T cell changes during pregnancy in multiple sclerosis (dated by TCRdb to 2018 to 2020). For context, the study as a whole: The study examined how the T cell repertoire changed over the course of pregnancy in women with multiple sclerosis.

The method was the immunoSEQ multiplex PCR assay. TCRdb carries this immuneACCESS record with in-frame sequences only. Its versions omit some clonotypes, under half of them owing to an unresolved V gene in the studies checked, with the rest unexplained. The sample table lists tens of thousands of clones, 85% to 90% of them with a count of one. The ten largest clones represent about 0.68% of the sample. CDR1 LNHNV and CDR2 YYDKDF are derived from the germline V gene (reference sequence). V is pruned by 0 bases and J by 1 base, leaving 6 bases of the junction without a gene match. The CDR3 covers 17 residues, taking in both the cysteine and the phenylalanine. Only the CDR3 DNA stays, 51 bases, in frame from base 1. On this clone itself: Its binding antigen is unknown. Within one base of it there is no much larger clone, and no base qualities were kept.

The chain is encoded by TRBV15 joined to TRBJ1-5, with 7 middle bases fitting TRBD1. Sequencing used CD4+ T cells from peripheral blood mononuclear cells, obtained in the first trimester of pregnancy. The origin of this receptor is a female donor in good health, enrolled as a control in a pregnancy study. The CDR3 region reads CATSRDEGARSNQPQHF. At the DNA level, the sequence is TGTGCCACCAGCAGAGATGAGGGGGCGCGAAGCAATCAGCCCCAGCATTTT.